These T cell receptor beta chains were read from a single sample in a study of cytotoxic CD8 clonotypes in ibrutinib-treated CLL. Libraries were prepared by immunoSEQ multiplex PCR; TCRdb keeps only in-frame clonotypes and omits some of them. The table has under 300,000 clones, 65% to 85% seen once. The specimen comprised PBMCs, sampled at disease progression, from a patient treated with ibrutinib. Receptor source: a human donor with chronic lymphocytic leukemia. The CDR3 runs from the conserved cysteine through the conserved F or W. A D gene is named only where the DNA matches it firmly. Clone size is given for some rows only: seen once, a few or many times, or a class if the clone is expanded.

CASSEGQPGETQYF TGTGCCAGCAGTGAAGGACAGCCGGGAGAGACCCAGTACTTC 14 TRBJ2-5 - - TRBV25-1
CASSPRQSSYEQYF TGTGCCAGCAGCCCCCGGCAGAGCTCCTACGAGCAGTACTTC 14 TRBJ2-7 - few TRBV7-9
CASSPRTGGLMVAKNIQYF TGTGCCAGTAGTCCAAGGACAGGGGGCCTGATGGTAGCCAAAAACATTCAGTACTTC 19 TRBJ2-4 TRBD1 - TRBV19
CASSDPARGLAEETQYF TGTGCCAGCAGTGACCCGGCGCGAGGCCTAGCAGAAGAGACCCAGTACTTC 17 TRBJ2-5 - few TRBV27
CSVEGQRSRNEQFF TGCAGCGTTGAGGGACAGAGGTCGAGGAATGAGCAGTTCTTC 14 TRBJ2-1 TRBD1 - TRBV29-1
CASSIQAGNTIYF TGTGCCAGTAGTATCCAAGCTGGAAACACCATATATTTT 13 TRBJ1-3 - - TRBV19
CASSPRGYEQYF TGCGCCAGCAGCCCTAGGGGGTACGAGCAGTACTTC 12 TRBJ2-7 - few TRBV5-1
CASSLVASRGTDTQYF TGTGCCAGCAGCTTGGTGGCCTCACGAGGCACAGATACGCAGTATTTT 16 TRBJ2-3 - - TRBV5-4
CASSPTGTGIYEQYF TGTGCCAGCAGCCCGACCGGGACAGGGATTTACGAGCAGTACTTC 15 TRBJ2-7 TRBD1 few TRBV28
CASSEALVGQANSPLHF TGTGCCAGCAGTGAAGCGCTTGTGGGACAGGCAAATTCACCCCTCCACTTT 17 TRBJ1-6 TRBD1 few TRBV2
CASSLDSVGYNEQFF TGCGCCAGCAGCTTGGATTCAGTCGGATACAATGAGCAGTTCTTC 15 TRBJ2-1 - - TRBV5-1
CASSPPAAGANVLTF TGTGCCAGCAGCCCTCCGGCGGCTGGGGCCAACGTCCTGACTTTC 15 TRBJ2-6 - - TRBV28
CAISEAGRRDQETQYF TGTGCCATCAGTGAGGCCGGTCGAAGGGACCAAGAGACCCAGTACTTC 16 TRBJ2-5 - - TRBV10-3
CASSLGTGATEAFF TGCGCCAGCAGCTTGGGGACAGGGGCTACTGAAGCTTTCTTT 14 TRBJ1-1 TRBD1 - TRBV5-1
CATSWNRISSYEQYF TGTGCGACGTCCTGGAACAGAATTAGCTCCTACGAGCAGTACTTC 15 TRBJ2-7 - once TRBV25-1
CASSFGTGGSNQPQHF TGCGCCAGCAGCTTCGGGACAGGTGGTAGCAATCAGCCCCAGCATTTT 16 TRBJ1-5 TRBD1 - TRBV5-1
CASSEAPSVGGSNQPQHF TGTGCCAGCAGTGAAGCGCCTTCCGTGGGGGGTAGCAATCAGCCCCAGCATTTT 18 TRBJ1-5 - - TRBV6-1
CASSLGGRGHTEAFF TGTGCCAGCAGTTTAGGAGGCAGGGGACACACTGAAGCTTTCTTT 15 TRBJ1-1 - - TRBV27
CASSFAGLAKNIQYF TGTGCCAGCAGCTTTGCAGGGTTAGCCAAAAACATTCAGTACTTC 15 TRBJ2-4 - - TRBV7-6
CASSDGQPSGYTF TGTGCCAGCAGTGACGGACAGCCCTCGGGCTACACCTTC 13 TRBJ1-2 - few TRBV2
CASSSKSGRREDTQYF TGCGCCAGCAGCTCTAAAAGCGGGAGGAGGGAAGATACGCAGTATTTT 16 TRBJ2-3 TRBD2 - TRBV5-1
CASSVPGTNGYTF TGTGCCAGCAGCGTTCCCGGGACGAATGGCTACACCTTC 13 TRBJ1-2 - - TRBV9
CASSLWDTRSGNTIYF TGTGCCAGCAGCTTGTGGGACACTCGCTCTGGAAACACCATATATTTT 16 TRBJ1-3 - - TRBV7-2
CASSRISQETQYF TGTGCCAGCAGCCGGATCAGCCAAGAGACCCAGTACTTC 13 TRBJ2-5 - - TRBV14
CASSRGGTTRQETQYF TGCGCCAGCAGCCGGGGTGGGACAACCCGGCAAGAGACCCAGTACTTC 16 TRBJ2-5 - - TRBV4-1
CASISIHRGEQFF TGTGCCAGCATTAGCATCCATCGGGGTGAGCAGTTCTTC 13 TRBJ2-1 - - TRBV28
CASSLRDGTDTQYF TGTGCCAGCAGCTTAAGGGACGGCACAGATACGCAGTATTTT 14 TRBJ2-3 - - TRBV7-9
CASSRWGRSSYNEQFF TGTGCCAGCAGCCGATGGGGCAGAAGCTCCTACAATGAGCAGTTCTTC 16 TRBJ2-1 - - TRBV7-9